Included here is one TCR beta chain sequence, with context. Antigen: not known. Germline V gene data show CDR1 as MNHEY and CDR2 as SMNVEV (reference sequence). V was pared by 8 bases and J by 4 bases, with 22 bases between. The CDR3 contains 16 residues. This entry belongs to a study of cytomegalovirus exposure and HLA in healthy donors. Study-level information: It was reported in a later analysis that the 120 or so validation repertoires used the same platform as the approximately 670 first-cohort repertoires.

The data were produced by immunoSEQ multiplex PCR, yet TCRdb's version contains in-frame clones alone and is incomplete. Of about 190,000 clones in the sample, 86% were seen once. Study conclusions and caveats: The tendency of first-cohort TCR clusters to co-occur in the 120 or so validation repertoires was the finding of a later analysis. Among the CMV-associated chains, a few were confirmed in vitro as specific for CMV antigens.

The receptor comes from a woman in her late teens or twenties in good health and CMV-seronegative. J is TRBJ2-3 and V is TRBV27; possibly TRBD2 for D (7 bases). The sequencing sample was made of PBMCs. CDR3 sequence reads: CASREERGGDPDTQYF. In nucleotides, the CDR3 is TGTGCCAGCCGCGAAGAGAGGGGGGGCGACCCAGATACGCAGTATTTT.